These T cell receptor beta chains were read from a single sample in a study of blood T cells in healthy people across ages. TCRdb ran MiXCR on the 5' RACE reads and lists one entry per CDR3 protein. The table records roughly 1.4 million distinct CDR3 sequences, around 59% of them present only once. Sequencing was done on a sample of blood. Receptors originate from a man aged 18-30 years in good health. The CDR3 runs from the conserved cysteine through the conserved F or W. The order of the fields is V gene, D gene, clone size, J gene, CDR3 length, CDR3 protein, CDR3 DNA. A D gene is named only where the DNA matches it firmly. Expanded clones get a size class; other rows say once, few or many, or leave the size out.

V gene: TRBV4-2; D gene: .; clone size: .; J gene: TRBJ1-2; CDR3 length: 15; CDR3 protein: CASSQPHPTNYGYTF; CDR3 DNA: TGTGCCAGCAGCCAACCTCACCCGACCAACTATGGCTACACCTTC
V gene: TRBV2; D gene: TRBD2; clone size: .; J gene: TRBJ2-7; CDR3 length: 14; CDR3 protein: CASPKLAGNYEQYF; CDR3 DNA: TGTGCCAGCCCGAAACTAGCGGGAAACTACGAGCAGTACTTC
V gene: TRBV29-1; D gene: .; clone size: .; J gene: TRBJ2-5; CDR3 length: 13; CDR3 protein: CSVMMDGEETQYF; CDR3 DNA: TGCAGCGTTATGATGGACGGGGAAGAGACCCAGTACTTC
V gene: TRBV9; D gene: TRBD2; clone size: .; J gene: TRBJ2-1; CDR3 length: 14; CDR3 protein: CASGRTSEYNEQFF; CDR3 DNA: TGTGCCAGCGGGAGGACTAGCGAATACAATGAGCAGTTCTTC
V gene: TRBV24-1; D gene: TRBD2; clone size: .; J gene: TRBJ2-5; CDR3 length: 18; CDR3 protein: CATSDLGTSGGPQETQYF; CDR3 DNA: TGTGCCACCAGTGATTTAGGGACTAGCGGGGGGCCCCAAGAGACCCAGTACTTC
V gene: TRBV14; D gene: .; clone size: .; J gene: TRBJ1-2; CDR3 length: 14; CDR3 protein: CASSQEGMGYGYTF; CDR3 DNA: TGTGCCAGCAGCCAAGAAGGGATGGGGTATGGCTACACCTTC
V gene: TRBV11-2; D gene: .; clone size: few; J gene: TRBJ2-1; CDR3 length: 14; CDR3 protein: CASSLELGHNEQFF; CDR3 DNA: TGTGCCAGCAGCTTAGAGCTGGGCCACAATGAGCAGTTCTTC
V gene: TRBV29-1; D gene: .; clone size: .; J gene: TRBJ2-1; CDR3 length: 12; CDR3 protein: CSVGGAYNEQFF; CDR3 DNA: TGCAGCGTTGGCGGGGCGTACAATGAGCAGTTCTTC
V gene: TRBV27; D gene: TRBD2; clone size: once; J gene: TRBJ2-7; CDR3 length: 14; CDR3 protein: CASRLSLAGIEQYF; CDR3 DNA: TGTGCCAGCAGGTTAAGTCTAGCGGGGATCGAGCAGTACTTC
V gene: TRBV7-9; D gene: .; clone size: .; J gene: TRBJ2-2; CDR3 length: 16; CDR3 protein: CASSLEAKENTGELFF; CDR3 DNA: TGTGCCAGCAGCTTAGAGGCGAAAGAGAACACCGGGGAGCTGTTTTTT
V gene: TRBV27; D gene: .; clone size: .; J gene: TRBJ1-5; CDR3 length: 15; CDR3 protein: CTSSLAGYSNQPQHF; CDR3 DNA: TGTACCAGCAGTTTAGCGGGGTATAGCAATCAGCCCCAGCATTTT
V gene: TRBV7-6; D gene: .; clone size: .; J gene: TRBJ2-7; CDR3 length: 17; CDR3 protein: CASSLDPRHGRDYEQYF; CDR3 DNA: TGTGCCAGCAGCTTAGACCCCCGGCACGGGCGAGACTACGAGCAGTACTTC
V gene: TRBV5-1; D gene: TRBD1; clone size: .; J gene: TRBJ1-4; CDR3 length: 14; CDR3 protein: CASRSYRGNEKLFF; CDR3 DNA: TGCGCCAGCAGGTCTTACAGGGGGAATGAAAAACTGTTTTTT
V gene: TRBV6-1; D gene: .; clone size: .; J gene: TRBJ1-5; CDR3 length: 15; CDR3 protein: CASSDQGLGVQPQHF; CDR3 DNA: TGTGCCAGCAGCGACCAGGGGTTAGGGGTTCAGCCCCAGCATTTT
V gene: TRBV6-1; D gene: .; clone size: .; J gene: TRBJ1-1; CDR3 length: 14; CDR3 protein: CASSDVGMNTEAFF; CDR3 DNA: TGTGCCAGCAGTGACGTAGGGATGAACACTGAAGCTTTCTTT
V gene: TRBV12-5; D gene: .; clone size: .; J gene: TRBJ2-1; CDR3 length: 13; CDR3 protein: CASGWGSVNEQFF; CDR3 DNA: TGTGCTAGTGGTTGGGGCAGTGTTAATGAGCAGTTCTTC
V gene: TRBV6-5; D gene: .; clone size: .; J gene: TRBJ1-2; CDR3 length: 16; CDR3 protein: CASSYSLVMGGYGYTF; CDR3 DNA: .
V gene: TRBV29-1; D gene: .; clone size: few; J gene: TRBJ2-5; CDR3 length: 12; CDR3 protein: CSAGLPQETQYF; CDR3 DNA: TGCAGCGCGGGTCTACCCCAAGAGACCCAGTACTTC
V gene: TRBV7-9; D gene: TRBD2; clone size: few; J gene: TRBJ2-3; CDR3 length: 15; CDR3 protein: CASSSFSGATDTQYF; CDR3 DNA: TGTGCCAGCAGCTCCTTTAGCGGGGCGACAGATACGCAGTATTTT
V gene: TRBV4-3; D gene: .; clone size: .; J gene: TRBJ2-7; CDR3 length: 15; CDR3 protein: CASSQGPRDSYEQYF; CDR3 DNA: TGCGCCAGCAGCCAAGGGCCAAGGGACTCCTACGAGCAGTACTTC
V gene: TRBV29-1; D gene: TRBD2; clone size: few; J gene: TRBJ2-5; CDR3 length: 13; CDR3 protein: CSVAGDLQETQYF; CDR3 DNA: TGCAGCGTCGCGGGGGACCTCCAAGAGACCCAGTACTTC
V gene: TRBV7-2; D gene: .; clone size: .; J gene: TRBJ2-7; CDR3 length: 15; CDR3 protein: CASSLDYRRRYEQYF; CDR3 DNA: TGTGCCAGCAGCTTAGACTACAGGAGAAGGTACGAGCAGTACTTC
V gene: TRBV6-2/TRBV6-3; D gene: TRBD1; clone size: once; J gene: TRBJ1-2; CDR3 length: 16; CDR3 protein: CASSYLDRAAYYGYTF; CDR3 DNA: TGTGCCAGCAGTTACCTGGACAGGGCGGCTTACTATGGCTACACCTTC
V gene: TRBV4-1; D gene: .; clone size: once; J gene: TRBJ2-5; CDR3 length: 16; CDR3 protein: CASSQDFQAYGETQYF; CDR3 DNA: TGCGCCAGCAGCCAAGATTTCCAGGCGTACGGGGAGACCCAGTACTTC
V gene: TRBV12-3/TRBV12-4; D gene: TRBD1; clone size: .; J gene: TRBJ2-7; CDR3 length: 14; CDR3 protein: CASRTGTGWYEQYF; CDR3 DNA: TGTGCCAGCAGGACCGGGACAGGGTGGTACGAGCAGTACTTC
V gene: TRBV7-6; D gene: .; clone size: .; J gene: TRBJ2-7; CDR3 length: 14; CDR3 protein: CASSWGERSYEQYF; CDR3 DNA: TGTGCCAGCAGCTGGGGGGAGAGGTCCTACGAGCAGTACTTC
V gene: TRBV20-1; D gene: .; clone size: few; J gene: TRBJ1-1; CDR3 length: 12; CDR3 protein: CSGGERNTEAFF; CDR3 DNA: TGCAGTGGAGGGGAGAGGAACACTGAAGCTTTCTTT
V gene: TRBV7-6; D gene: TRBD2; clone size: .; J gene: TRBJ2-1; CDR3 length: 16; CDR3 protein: CASSLEGLAVYNEQFF; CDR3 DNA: TGTGCCAGCAGCTTAGAAGGACTAGCGGTTTACAATGAGCAGTTCTTC
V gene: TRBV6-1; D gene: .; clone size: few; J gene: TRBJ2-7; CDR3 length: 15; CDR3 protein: CASSGPREPSYEQYF; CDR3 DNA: TGTGCCAGCAGTGGACCTCGCGAACCCTCCTACGAGCAGTACTTC
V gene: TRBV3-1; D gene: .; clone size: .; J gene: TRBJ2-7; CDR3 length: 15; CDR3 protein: CASSPSGARTYEQYF; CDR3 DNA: TGTGCCAGCAGCCCAAGTGGAGCCAGGACCTACGAGCAGTACTTC
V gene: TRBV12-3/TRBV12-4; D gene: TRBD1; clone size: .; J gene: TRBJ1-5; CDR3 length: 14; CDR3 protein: CASSQGQADQPQHF; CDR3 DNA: TGTGCCAGCAGTCAAGGACAGGCAGACCAGCCCCAGCATTTT
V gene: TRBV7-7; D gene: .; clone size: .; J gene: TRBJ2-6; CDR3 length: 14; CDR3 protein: CASSRFSGANVLTF; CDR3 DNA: TGTGCCAGCAGCCGCTTCTCTGGGGCCAACGTCCTGACTTTC
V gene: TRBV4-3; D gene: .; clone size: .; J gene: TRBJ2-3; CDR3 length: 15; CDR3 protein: CASSQERGLTDTQYF; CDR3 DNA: TGCGCCAGCAGCCAAGAGCGGGGTCTCACAGATACGCAGTATTTT
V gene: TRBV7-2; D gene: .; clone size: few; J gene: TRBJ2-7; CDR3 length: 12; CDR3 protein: CASSLVSREQYF; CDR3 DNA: TGTGCCAGCAGCTTAGTTTCCCGCGAGCAGTACTTC
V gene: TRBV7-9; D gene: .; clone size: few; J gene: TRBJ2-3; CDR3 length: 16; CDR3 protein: CASSLPGAQGPDTQYF; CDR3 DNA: TGTGCCAGCAGCCTGCCGGGAGCACAGGGGCCAGATACGCAGTATTTT
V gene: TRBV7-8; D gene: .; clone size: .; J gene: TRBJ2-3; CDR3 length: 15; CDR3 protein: CASSVHRSSTDTQYF; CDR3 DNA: TGTGCCAGCAGCGTACACAGGAGTAGCACAGATACGCAGTATTTT
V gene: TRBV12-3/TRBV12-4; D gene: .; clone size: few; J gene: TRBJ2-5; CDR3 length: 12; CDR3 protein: CASLGYQETQYF; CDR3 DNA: TGTGCCAGCCTAGGTTACCAAGAGACCCAGTACTTC
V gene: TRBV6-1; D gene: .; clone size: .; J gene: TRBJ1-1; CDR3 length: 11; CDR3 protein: CASPERTEAFF; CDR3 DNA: TGTGCCAGCCCCGAAAGGACTGAAGCTTTCTTT
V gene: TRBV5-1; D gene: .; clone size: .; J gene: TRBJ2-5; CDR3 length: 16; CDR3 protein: CASSLLGADSQETQYF; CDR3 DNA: TGCGCCAGCAGCTTACTAGGTGCAGATTCACAAGAGACCCAGTACTTC
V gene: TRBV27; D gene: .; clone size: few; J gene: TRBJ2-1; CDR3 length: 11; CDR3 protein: CASGRSNEQFF; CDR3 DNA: TGTGCCAGCGGTCGTTCCAATGAGCAGTTCTTC
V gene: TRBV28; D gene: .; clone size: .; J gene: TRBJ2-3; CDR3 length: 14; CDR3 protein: CASSLNQGTDTQYF; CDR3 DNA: TGTGCCAGCAGTTTGAATCAGGGCACAGATACGCAGTATTTT
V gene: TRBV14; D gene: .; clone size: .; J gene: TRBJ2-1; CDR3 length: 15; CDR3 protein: CASSLRDIGYNEQFF; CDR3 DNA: TGTGCCAGCAGCCTACGGGACATTGGCTACAATGAGCAGTTCTTC
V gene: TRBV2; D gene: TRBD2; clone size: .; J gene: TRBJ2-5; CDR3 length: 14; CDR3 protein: CARRETSGRETQYF; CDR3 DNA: TGTGCCAGGAGGGAGACTAGCGGGCGAGAGACCCAGTACTTC
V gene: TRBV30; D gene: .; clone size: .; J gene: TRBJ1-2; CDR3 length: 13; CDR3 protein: CAWSRRGAYGYTF; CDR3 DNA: TGTGCCTGGAGTCGCCGGGGGGCGTATGGCTACACCTTC
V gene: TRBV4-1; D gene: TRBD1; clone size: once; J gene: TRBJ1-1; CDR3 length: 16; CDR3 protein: CASSHLPGQGLGEAFF; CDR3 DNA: TGCGCCAGCAGCCACCTACCGGGACAGGGGTTGGGAGAAGCTTTCTTT
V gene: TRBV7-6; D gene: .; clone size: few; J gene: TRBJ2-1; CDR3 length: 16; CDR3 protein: CASSATGTRGTDEQFF; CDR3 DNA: TGTGCCAGCAGCGCGACCGGGACTAGGGGGACAGATGAGCAGTTCTTC
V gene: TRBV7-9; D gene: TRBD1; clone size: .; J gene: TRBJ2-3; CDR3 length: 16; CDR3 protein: CASSLGGGILEDTQYF; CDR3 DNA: TGTGCCAGCAGCTTAGGAGGGGGCATATTAGAGGATACGCAGTATTTT
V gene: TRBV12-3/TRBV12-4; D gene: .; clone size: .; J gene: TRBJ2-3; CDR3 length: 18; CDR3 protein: CASREKFVTETSTDTQYF; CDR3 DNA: TGTGCCAGCAGGGAAAAGTTCGTAACAGAAACTAGCACAGATACGCAGTATTTT
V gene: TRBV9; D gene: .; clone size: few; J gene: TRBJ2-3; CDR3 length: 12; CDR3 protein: CASSVVEDTQYF; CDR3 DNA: TGTGCCAGCAGTGTAGTAGAGGATACGCAGTATTTT
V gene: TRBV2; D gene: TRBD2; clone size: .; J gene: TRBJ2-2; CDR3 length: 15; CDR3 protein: CASASGGASTGELFF; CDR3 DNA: TGTGCCAGCGCTAGCGGGGGGGCAAGCACCGGGGAGCTGTTTTTT
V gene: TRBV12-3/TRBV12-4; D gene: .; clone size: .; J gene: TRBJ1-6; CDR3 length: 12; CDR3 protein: CASSFYNSPLHF; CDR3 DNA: TGTGCCAGCAGTTTTTATAACTCACCCCTCCACTTT
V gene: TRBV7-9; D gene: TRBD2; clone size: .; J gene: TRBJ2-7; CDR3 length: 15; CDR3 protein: CASSSLAGAYNEQYF; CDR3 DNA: TGTGCCAGCAGCTCTTTAGCGGGAGCATACAATGAGCAGTACTTC
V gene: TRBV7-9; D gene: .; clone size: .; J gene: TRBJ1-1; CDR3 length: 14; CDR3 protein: CASSHPGMNTEAFF; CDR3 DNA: TGTGCCAGCAGCCATCCGGGTATGAACACTGAAGCTTTCTTT
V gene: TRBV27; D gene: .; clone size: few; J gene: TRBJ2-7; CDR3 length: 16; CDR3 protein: CASRNIPGSAVYEQYF; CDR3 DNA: TGTGCCAGCCGGAATATTCCGGGATCAGCGGTCTACGAGCAGTACTTC
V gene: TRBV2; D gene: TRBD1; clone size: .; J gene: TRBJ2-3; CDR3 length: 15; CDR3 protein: CASSARQGRTDTQYF; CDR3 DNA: TGTGCCAGCAGCGCCCGACAGGGGAGAACAGATACGCAGTATTTT